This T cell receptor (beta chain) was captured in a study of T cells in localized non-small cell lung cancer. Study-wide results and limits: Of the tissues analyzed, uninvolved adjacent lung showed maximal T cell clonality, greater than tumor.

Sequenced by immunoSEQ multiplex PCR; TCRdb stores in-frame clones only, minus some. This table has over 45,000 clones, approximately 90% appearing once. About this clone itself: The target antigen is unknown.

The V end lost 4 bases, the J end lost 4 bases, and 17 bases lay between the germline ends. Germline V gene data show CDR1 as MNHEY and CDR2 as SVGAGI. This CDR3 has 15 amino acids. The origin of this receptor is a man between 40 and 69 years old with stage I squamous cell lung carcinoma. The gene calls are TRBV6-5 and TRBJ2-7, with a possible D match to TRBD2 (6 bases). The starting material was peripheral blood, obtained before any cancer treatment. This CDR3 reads CASSSYDLADYEQYF. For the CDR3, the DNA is TGTGCCAGCAGTTCCTACGACTTAGCGGATTACGAGCAGTACTTC.